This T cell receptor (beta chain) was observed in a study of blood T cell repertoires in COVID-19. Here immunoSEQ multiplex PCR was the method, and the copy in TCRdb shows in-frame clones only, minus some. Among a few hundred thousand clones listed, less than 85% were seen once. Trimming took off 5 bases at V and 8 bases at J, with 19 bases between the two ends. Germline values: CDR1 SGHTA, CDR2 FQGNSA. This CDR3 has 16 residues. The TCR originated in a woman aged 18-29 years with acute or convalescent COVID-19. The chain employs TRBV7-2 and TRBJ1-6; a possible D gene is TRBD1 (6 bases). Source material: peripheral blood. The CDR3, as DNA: TGTGCCAGCAGCCGGACAGCCGAAGGCGGCTATTCACCCCTCCACTTT. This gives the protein CASSRTAEGGYSPLHF.